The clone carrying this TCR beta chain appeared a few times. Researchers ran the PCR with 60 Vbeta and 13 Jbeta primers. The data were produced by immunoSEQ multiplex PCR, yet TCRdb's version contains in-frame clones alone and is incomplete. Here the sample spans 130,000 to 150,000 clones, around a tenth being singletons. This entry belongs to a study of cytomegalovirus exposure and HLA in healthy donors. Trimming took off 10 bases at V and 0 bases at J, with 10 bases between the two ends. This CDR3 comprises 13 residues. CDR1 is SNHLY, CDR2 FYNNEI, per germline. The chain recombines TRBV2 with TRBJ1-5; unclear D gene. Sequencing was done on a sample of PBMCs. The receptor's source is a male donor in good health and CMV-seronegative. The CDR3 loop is CATQSDSNQPQHF. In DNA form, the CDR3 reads TGTGCCACCCAAAGCGATAGCAATCAGCCCCAGCATTTT.